This T cell receptor (beta chain) stems from a study of blood T cell repertoires in COVID-19. For the study at large: Samples taken during acute and convalescent COVID-19 were collected in the United States, Italy and Spain. Nucleic acid was either cDNA or gDNA, and it came from T cells, B-cell-depleted T cells, or PBMCs.

The CDR3 is made up of 18 amino acids. CDR1 and CDR2 from the germline V gene are SGHNT and YYREEE (reference sequence). The trim removed 0 bases at V and 6 bases at J, leaving 13 bases unmatched. Authors' data handling: For nucleated cells, counts were estimated from reference gene primer amplification. The assay was immunoSEQ multiplex PCR, and TCRdb's table has in-frame clones only and misses some. The V and J calls and the clone size are those of that table, but D and trimming were determined from the DNA. The table lists around 250,000 clones, about 89% of them singletons, with roughly 0.92% in the top ten.

This chain uses TRBV5-4 with TRBJ2-3; 10 nucleotides line up with TRBD2. The specimen was peripheral blood. This receptor was identified in a middle-aged woman who had recovered from COVID-19. The CDR3 region has the DNA TGTGCCAGCAGCTTGGGAGGTTGGCTAGCGGGAGTACGGGATACGCAGTATTTT. As protein: CASSLGGWLAGVRDTQYF. Looking up the rest from reference TRBV5-4 and TRBJ2-3 gives the full variable domain: ETGVTQSPTHLIKTRGQQVTLRCSSQSGHNTVSWYQQALGQGPQFIFQYYREEENGRGNFPPRFSGLQFPNYSSELNVNALELDDSALYLCASSLGGWLAGVRDTQYFGPGTRLTVL.